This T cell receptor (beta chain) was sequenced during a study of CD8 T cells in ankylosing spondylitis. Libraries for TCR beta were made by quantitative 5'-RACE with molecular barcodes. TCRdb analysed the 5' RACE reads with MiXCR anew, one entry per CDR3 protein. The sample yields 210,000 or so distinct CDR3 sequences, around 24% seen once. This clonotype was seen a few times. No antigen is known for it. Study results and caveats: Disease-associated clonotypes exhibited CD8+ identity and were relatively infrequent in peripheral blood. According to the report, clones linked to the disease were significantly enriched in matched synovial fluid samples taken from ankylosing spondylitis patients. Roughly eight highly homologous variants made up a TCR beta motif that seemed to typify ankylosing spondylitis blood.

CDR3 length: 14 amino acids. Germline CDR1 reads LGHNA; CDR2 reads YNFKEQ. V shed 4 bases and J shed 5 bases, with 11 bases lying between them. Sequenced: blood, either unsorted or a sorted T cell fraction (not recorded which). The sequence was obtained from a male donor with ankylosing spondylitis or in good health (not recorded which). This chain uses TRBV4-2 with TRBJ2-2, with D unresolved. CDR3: CASSPLQTTGELFF. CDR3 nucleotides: TGTGCCAGCAGCCCCTTACAGACAACCGGGGAGCTGTTTTTT.